The sequence of this TCR beta chain was determined in a study of blood T cells in healthy people across ages. A remark on this clonotype: Its antigen is still unknown.

Study-level points and caveats: Unknown donor CMV status possibly confounded expanded clonotype changes. Older individuals had lower TCR beta diversity per million T cells (the decline was roughly linear). Across samples, TCR beta diversity tracked strongly with naive T cell percentage.

The use of a sample-barcoded 5' primer and a J-beta primer mix characterized a second PCR of about 7 to 12 cycles. Each single sample gave us at least 2.5 million CDR3-containing paired-end reads. MiXCR, applied by TCRdb to the 5' RACE reads, yields one record per CDR3 protein. The sample has roughly 2 million distinct CDR3 sequences, about 49% seen once. The germline CDR1 and CDR2 sequences are MNHEY and SVGEGT. Trimming took 4 bases from V and 13 from J, leaving 19 bases between them. The CDR3 length is 13 residues. The receptor was isolated from a woman in her thirties or forties in good health. The sample was blood. The V gene is TRBV6-2 or TRBV6-3, the J gene TRBJ2-5; D possibly corresponds to TRBD2 (6 bases). CDR3 nucleotides: TGTGCCAGCAGTTGGGACTCCGCCTACGAGCGGTACTTC. This encodes CASSWDSAYERYF.